These 31 T cell receptor beta chains originate from one sample sequenced in a study of T and B cells in COVID-19 patients. Multiplex PCR with BIOMED2 TRB-A/B primer pools amplified TRB rearrangements. TCRdb passed the multiplex PCR reads through MiXCR, listing each CDR3 protein once. The data show about 7,800 distinct CDR3 sequences, 40% seen once. From blood, roughly 220-550 ng of genomic DNA served as TRB template. The sequenced material came from blood. These receptors all stem from a human donor who had recovered from COVID-19.

The chain is built from TRBV10-3 and TRBJ2-1; a weak D match, TRBD2 (5 bases). Between the trimmed V and J ends, which lost 0 bases and 2 bases, there was a span of 14 bases. The CDR3 spans 17 residues. Germline V gene lookup returns CDR1 ENHRY and CDR2 SYGVKD. The CDR3 sequence is CAISESHTDWTYNEQFF. The DNA of the CDR3 is TGTGCCATCAGTGAGTCCCATACGGACTGGACCTACAATGAGCAGTTCTTC.

The table lists this clonotype with a few counts. This rearrangement joins TRBV19 to TRBJ2-3; D may correspond to TRBD1 or TRBD2 (5 bases each). Trimming cost V 6 bases and J 9 bases, with 13 bases left between them. The CDR3 runs 12 residues. Germline V gene sequence: CDR1 LNHDA, CDR2 SQIVND (reference sequence). The CDR3 is CASSSTGRTQYF. As DNA, the CDR3 is TGTGCCAGTAGCTCCACGGGGCGAACGCAGTATTTT.

J is TRBJ1-3 and V is TRBV12-3 or TRBV12-4; 10 positions agree with TRBD1. V dropped 4 bases and J dropped 2; count of bases not matched to a gene: 2. CDR3 size: 15 residues. CDR3 in DNA: TGTGCCAGCAGTTCCGGACAGGGGGCTGGAAACACCATATATTTT. Translating gives CASSSGQGAGNTIYF.

This chain connects TRBV6-2 or TRBV6-3 to TRBJ2-5, with unresolved D. From germline, CDR1 is MNHEY and CDR2 SVGEGT. The CDR3 totals 11 residues. V lost 2 bases, J lost 5 bases, and 3 bases lay in between. The DNA for the CDR3 is TGTGCCAGCAGTTACGGGGAGACCCAGTACTTC. Translating it yields CASSYGETQYF.

This clonotype is deemed medium-sized (0.01 to 0.1%). This chain links TRBV5-4 with TRBJ2-1; 10 nucleotides align to TRBD2. Germline CDR1 and CDR2: SGHNT and YYREEE (reference sequence). The CDR3 is made up of 12 amino acids. CDR3 amino acids: CASSGGVDEQFF. DNA for the CDR3: TGTGCTTCTAGCGGGGGTGTCGATGAGCAGTTCTTC.

The rearrangement uses TRBV5-6 and TRBJ2-7; D possibly corresponds to TRBD2 (6 bases). The CDR3 is 14 amino acids. Trimming left V 5 bases short and J 2 bases short, with 14 bases between. Germline V gene sequence: CDR1 SGHDT, CDR2 YYEEEE. Here the CDR3 reads CASSLGGLTYEQYF. CDR3 sequence (DNA): TGTGCCAGCAGTCTGGGGGGTCTCACCTACGAGCAGTACTTC.

The chain is built from TRBV29-1 and TRBJ1-5; TRBD1 is a possible D gene (6 bases). From germline, CDR1 is SQVTM and CDR2 ANQGSEA. The CDR3 runs 14 residues. Trimming took 4 bases from V and 2 from J, leaving 12 bases between them. CDR3 residues: CSVAQGRGNQPQHF. CDR3 sequence (DNA): TGCAGCGTTGCCCAGGGGAGAGGCAATCAGCCCCAGCATTTT.

This clonotype was counted between two and nine times. V and J are TRBV6-1 and TRBJ1-2; D may be TRBD1 (5 bases). The CDR3 contains 14 residues. Germline CDR1 reads MNHNS; CDR2 reads SASEGT. The V gene lost 1 base and the J gene lost 8 bases, with 14 bases spanning the gap. The CDR3 spells CASSEVRDGRGYTF. The DNA of the CDR3 is TGTGCCAGCAGTGAAGTCAGGGACGGACGAGGCTACACCTTC.

Only a few counts were recorded for this clonotype. The rearrangement links TRBV19 to TRBJ2-5, with 11 nucleotides matching TRBD1. There are 15 residues in the CDR3. Germline loops: CDR1 LNHDA, CDR2 SQIVND (reference sequence). V was clipped by 3 bases and J by 1 base; unmatched bases: 1. CDR3 amino acids: CASSIGTGGQETQYF. The CDR3 bases are TGTGCCAGTAGTATCGGGACAGGGGGCCAAGAGACCCAGTACTTC.

This clonotype was recorded a few times. The chain has TRBV5-4 and TRBJ2-6; TRBD2 agrees at 8 bases. CDR3 length equals 15 residues. CDR1 and CDR2 (germline): SGHNT, YYREEE (reference sequence). J lost 4 bases, V lost 4 bases, and 4 bases had no gene match. CDR3 amino acids: CASSRGGKGANVLTF. CDR3 nucleotides: TGTGCCAGCAGCCGCGGGGGGAAAGGGGCCAACGTCCTGACTTTC. Using reference TRBV5-4 and TRBJ2-6 for the parts outside the CDR3, the full variable domain is ETGVTQSPTHLIKTRGQQVTLRCSSQSGHNTVSWYQQALGQGPQFIFQYYREEENGRGNFPPRFSGLQFPNYSSELNVNALELDDSALYLCASSRGGKGANVLTFGAGSRLTVL.

This clonotype occurred a few times. The chain recombines TRBV29-1 with TRBJ1-2; no reliable D call. V was cut by 2 bases and J by 7 bases, with 14 bases left in between. Germline CDR1 reads SQVTM; CDR2 reads ANQGSEA. The CDR3 is 13 residues long. As DNA, the CDR3 is TGCAGCGTTGAAATGGTAGGAGGCGGTGGCTACACCTTC. Translated, it gives CSVEMVGGGGYTF.

The chain recombines TRBV27 with TRBJ2-2, with 8 bases lining up with TRBD1. V trimming: 2 bases; J trimming: 3 bases; junction bases outside the gene matches: 11. Germline V gives CDR1 MNHEY, CDR2 SMNVEV (reference sequence). The CDR3 extends over 18 amino acids. Here the CDR3 reads CASSLRTQGAGDTGELFF. The CDR3 nucleotides are TGTGCCAGCAGTTTAAGGACCCAGGGGGCAGGCGACACCGGGGAGCTGTTTTTT.

The rearrangement links TRBV19 to TRBJ1-2; 8 bases fit TRBD1. The CDR3 loop spans 15 amino acids. The germline V gene encodes CDR1 LNHDA and CDR2 SQIVND (reference sequence). V was clipped by 10 bases and J by 2 bases; unmatched bases: 12. CDR3 DNA: TGTGCCACCAACCCCGGGACAGGAGCCAACTATGGCTACACCTTC. It specifies CATNPGTGANYGYTF.

The chain has TRBV6-5 and TRBJ2-7; no reliable D call. Germline CDR1 MNHEY, CDR2 SVGAGI. This CDR3 spans 14 amino acids. Trimming left V 5 bases short and J 1 base short, with 12 bases between. CDR3 amino acids: CASSPRYESYEQYF. The CDR3 nucleotides read TGTGCCAGCAGTCCCCGCTACGAGTCCTACGAGCAGTACTTC.

The chain carries TRBV19 and TRBJ2-3, with 14 bases matching TRBD2. With 6 bases clipped from V and 6 bases from J, the junction kept 8 bases outside the gene matches. This CDR3 contains 16 residues. Looked up from germline, CDR1 is LNHDA and CDR2 is SQIVND (reference sequence). CDR3 amino acids: CASSRLAGGKRDTQYF. CDR3 DNA: TGTGCCAGTAGCCGACTAGCGGGGGGGAAGCGGGATACGCAGTATTTT.

By share, this clonotype counts as medium-sized. The rearrangement uses TRBV5-5 and TRBJ2-5; no definite D call. The V and J ends lost 2 bases and 1 base respectively, with 6 bases between them. The germline V gene has CDR1 SGHKS and CDR2 YYEKEE (reference sequence). The CDR3 spans 13 residues. The CDR3 is CASSFLSQETQYF. The CDR3 nucleotides read TGTGCCAGCAGCTTTTTATCCCAAGAGACCCAGTACTTC.

The chain is built from TRBV29-1 and TRBJ1-2; possibly TRBD1 for D (6 bases). The V and J ends lost 4 bases and 5 bases respectively, with 11 bases between them. Germline assignment: CDR1 SQVTM and CDR2 ANQGSEA. The CDR3 has 12 residues. The CDR3 DNA reads as TGCAGCGTTGTCGGGACACGGTATGGCTACACCTTC. It codes for CSVVGTRYGYTF.

This chain links TRBV18 with TRBJ2-7; no firm D call. The CDR3 has 13 amino acids. Germline V lookup: CDR1 KGHSH, CDR2 LQKENI. V shed 0 bases and J shed 2 bases, with 5 bases lying between them. The chain's CDR3 is CASSPPGTYEQYV. CDR3 DNA sequence: TGTGCCAGCTCACCACCAGGGACCTACGAGCAGTACGTC.

This clonotype occurred a few times. The CDR3 loop is CASSVGGSFYEQYF. The CDR3 DNA follows: TGTGCCAGCAGCGTGGGGGGTTCCTTCTACGAGCAGTACTTC. This chain joins TRBV5-6 and TRBJ2-7, with D tentatively TRBD2 (6 bases). CDR3 length: 14 amino acids. Germline V gene sequence: CDR1 SGHDT, CDR2 YYEEEE. V lost 4 bases and J 3 bases, leaving 14 bases between the germline ends.

This clonotype has just a few counts. The CDR3 is CASSLGPASGGKNEQFF. DNA for the CDR3: TGTGCCAGCAGCTTAGGACCTGCTAGCGGGGGTAAAAATGAGCAGTTCTTC. The chain links TRBV11-3 to TRBJ2-1; 10 bases map to TRBD2. Germline V gene lookup returns CDR1 SGHNT and CDR2 YENEEA. CDR3 length: 17 residues. The ends lost 1 base at V and 7 bases at J; junction bases unmatched: 10.

The gene calls are TRBV13 and TRBJ2-1; 9 bases map to TRBD2. CDR3 length: 12 amino acids. Looked up from germline, CDR1 is PRHDT and CDR2 is FYEKMQ (reference sequence). V trimming: 6 bases; J trimming: 8 bases; junction bases outside the gene matches: 2. CDR3 sequence: CASRSGGHEQFF. The CDR3 DNA reads TGTGCCAGCAGAAGCGGGGGGCATGAGCAGTTCTTC. The full variable domain, its missing parts supplied by reference TRBV13 and TRBJ2-1, is AAGVIQSPRHLIKEKRETATLKCYPIPRHDTVYWYQQGPGQDPQFLISFYEKMQSDKGSIPDRFSAQQFSDYHSELNMSSLELGDSALYFCASRSGGHEQFFGPGTRLTVL.

This chain connects TRBV24-1 to TRBJ2-3; 7 bases fit TRBD1. This CDR3 has 15 residues. V gave up 3 bases and J gave up 5 bases; unmatched junction bases: 7. Germline V CDR1 and CDR2: KGHDR, SFDVKD. The CDR3 DNA reads TGTGCCACCAGTGATACGCGAACAGGGGTAGATACGCAGTATTTT. This sequence encodes CATSDTRTGVDTQYF.

The chain uses TRBV30 and TRBJ1-6; D unclear. V was clipped by 5 bases and J by 0 bases, with 8 bases between them. This CDR3 spans 14 amino acids. Looked up from germline, CDR1 is GTSNPN and CDR2 is SVGIG (reference sequence). The chain's CDR3 is CAWGISSYNSPLHF. In nucleotides, the CDR3 is TGTGCCTGGGGGATCAGCTCCTATAATTCACCCCTCCACTTT.

This clonotype was observed a handful of times. The rearrangement links TRBV6-5 to TRBJ1-2, with 11 positions matching TRBD1. J lost 13 bases, V lost 2 bases, and 12 bases had no gene match. From germline, CDR1 is MNHEY and CDR2 SVGAGI. This CDR3 has 15 amino acids. DNA of the CDR3: TGTGCCAGCAGTTACACCCCCTCCGGGACAGGGGGTGGCACCTTC. This translates into CASSYTPSGTGGGTF.

The chain couples TRBV19 to TRBJ2-3, with D possibly being TRBD2 (8 bases). CDR3 length: 17 residues. Deletions cut 2 bases from V and 3 bases from J, with 18 bases between. Germline values: CDR1 LNHDA, CDR2 SQIVND (reference sequence). CDR3 protein: CASSIRRGQRETDTQYF. CDR3 nucleotides: TGTGCCAGTAGTATAAGAAGGGGGCAGCGGGAGACAGATACGCAGTATTTT.

For the CDR3, the DNA is TGTGCCAGCAGTAGTGGGACCCAGTATACGCAGTATTTT. Protein: CASSSGTQYTQYF. The rearrangement links TRBV5-6 to TRBJ2-3; TRBD1 or TRBD2 may be the D gene (5 bases each). The CDR3 is 13 residues long. CDR1 is SGHDT, CDR2 YYEEEE, per germline. Trimming took off 5 bases at V and 7 bases at J, with 14 bases between the two ends.

This clonotype has a handful of counts. This chain connects TRBV18 to TRBJ2-3; perhaps TRBD1 as D (5 bases). V gave up 0 bases and J gave up 4 bases, with 8 bases separating them. This CDR3 region has 14 residues. Looked up from germline, CDR1 is KGHSH and CDR2 is LQKENI. CDR3 amino acids: CASSPPGRPDTQYF. CDR3 DNA sequence: TGTGCCAGCTCACCACCGGGGCGGCCAGATACGCAGTATTTT.

This rearrangement joins TRBV6-6 to TRBJ1-6; TRBD1 might be the D (5 bases). V lost 5 bases and J 7 bases, leaving 12 bases between the germline ends. The CDR3 is 14 residues long. Germline CDR1 MNHNY, CDR2 SVGAGI (reference sequence). For the CDR3, the DNA is TGTGCCAGCAGTCGGCGCCAGGGAAATTCACCCCTCCACTTT. It codes for CASSRRQGNSPLHF.

This clonotype was recorded once. The chain employs TRBV19 and TRBJ2-2; 9 bases are shared with TRBD1. J lost 6 bases, V lost 10 bases, and 12 bases had no gene match. Germline lookup yields CDR1 LNHDA and CDR2 SQIVND (reference sequence). The CDR3 runs 15 residues. The CDR3 sequence: CATNPGTGRSGELFF. The DNA for the CDR3 is TGTGCCACCAACCCCGGGACAGGGAGGTCCGGGGAGCTGTTTTTT.

The chain uses TRBV6-1 and TRBJ1-5; 11 bases are shared with TRBD1. The CDR3 totals 15 residues. Unmatched junction bases numbered 6, after V lost 6 bases and J lost 5 bases. Germline V lookup: CDR1 MNHNS, CDR2 SASEGT. The CDR3: CASRRRGQGDQPQHF. For the CDR3, the DNA is TGTGCCAGCAGAAGGAGGGGACAGGGGGATCAGCCCCAGCATTTT.

This clonotype was observed a few times. This chain links TRBV6-5 with TRBJ2-7; D is perhaps TRBD1 (6 bases). The CDR3 totals 13 residues. In germline, CDR1 is MNHEY, CDR2 SVGAGI. V lost 7 bases, J lost 1 base, and 11 bases lay in between. DNA of the CDR3: TGTGCCAGCAAGGACAGCCGGTCCTACGAGCAGTACTTC. Amino acid sequence: CASKDSRSYEQYF.